This T cell receptor beta chain came from a study of blood T cell repertoires in COVID-19. Per the germline V gene, CDR1 is SGHRS and CDR2 is YFSETQ. With 5 bases removed from V and 4 bases from J, the gap between germline ends came to 18 bases. This CDR3 comprises 15 residues. The protocol was immunoSEQ multiplex PCR, while the TCRdb copy is restricted to in-frame clones and leaves out a portion. The table records about 250,000 clones, 86% of them present only once. The rearrangement uses TRBV5-1 and TRBJ1-2; TRBD1 is a possible D gene (6 bases). The sequenced sample was peripheral blood. This receptor was taken from a woman aged 80 or over with COVID-19, enrolled during active disease. CDR3 nucleotides: TGCGCCAGCAGACCTAATACAGGGAAGGGCTATGGCTACACCTTC. As protein: CASRPNTGKGYGYTF.